The sequence of this T cell receptor (beta chain) was determined in a study of blood T cell repertoires in COVID-19. Looking at the study overall: The analysed material was cDNA or gDNA that came from T cells, B-cell-depleted T cells, or PBMCs.

This clone was found a few times. Looked up from germline, CDR1 is SGHTA and CDR2 is FQGTGA. The germline V and J ends were trimmed by 5 bases and 1 base, with 8 bases remaining between them. CDR3 length: 13 amino acids. The method was immunoSEQ multiplex PCR; TCRdb's version includes in-frame clones alone and lacks a portion of them. The profile shows a few hundred thousand clones, 89% of them singletons. The sequence was collected from a woman in her fifties or sixties with acute or convalescent COVID-19. Sequencing used peripheral blood. The chain has TRBV7-3 and TRBJ1-1; the D gene is possibly TRBD1 (6 bases). The CDR3 spells CASSQDRNTEAFF. The CDR3 nucleotides read TGTGCCAGCAGCCAGGACAGGAACACTGAAGCTTTCTTT.